This TCR beta chain was documented in a study of blood T cell repertoires in COVID-19 (dated by TCRdb to about 2020). Study-level background: The collaborator samples originated in the United States, Italy and Spain and spanned the acute and convalescent phases of COVID-19. The repertoires were released in a freely available public database meant as a resource for research on the immune response to SARS-CoV-2. The prospective study material was composed of cDNA or gDNA derived from T cells, B-cell-depleted T cells, or PBMCs. Subjects who had been exposed to COVID-19, were actively infected with it, or had recovered from it provided the deeply sampled blood TCRbeta repertoires that made up the dataset. Where available, HLA class I and class II types were taken from metadata supplied by the sample provider and were not determined by assay-based typing. The samples were drawn from the first 160 participants of the ongoing ImmuneRACE study and from 950 to 1,500 subjects provided by 6 global collaborators. Nearly every sample came with metadata listing a de-identified subject ID, COVID-19 status, age in years and sex. What the authors observed across the whole study: The amount of clinical and demographic metadata varied by source and participant and was provided uncurated.

TCRbeta CDR3 regions were amplified from genomic DNA using the immunoSEQ Assay, a bias-controlled multiplex PCR. From the authors' description of their analysis: The number of nucleated cells in each sample was estimated by amplification of reference gene primers within the assay. Sequence reads were collapsed and filtered to measure the absolute abundance of every unique TCRbeta CDR3 rearrangement. For each sample, productive Simpson clonality was calculated by taking the square root of Simpson's diversity index across productive rearrangements. TCRdb took this table from immuneACCESS and kept in-frame rearrangements with V and J called. Such tables lack part of the clones; where checked against another copy, unresolved V genes explain under half of the gap, and the rest is unexplained. V and J calls and clone size are those listed in that table; D and trimming were worked out from the DNA. The sample table contains 65,000 to 95,000 clones; only one count was recorded for 91% of them. 2.5% to 3% of the sample is in the top ten clones.

A note on this clone: Its antigen remains unidentified. Qualities for individual bases were not recorded, and no much larger clone is one base off.

One collaborating source in Seattle enrolled patients while the patients were actively infected and followed the patients over time throughout the course of disease. Collaborating institutions collected whole blood in K2EDTA tubes following their own protocols. Collaborator samples were shipped for TCRbeta analysis as frozen whole blood, isolated PBMCs, or DNA extracted from either sample type. The V end loses 6 bases and the J end loses 2 bases, and a stretch of 11 bases separates them. The CDR3, cysteine through phenylalanine, is 14 amino acids long. Only CDR3 DNA is held: 42 bases, read in frame from base 1. According to the germline V gene, CDR1 reads MGHRA and CDR2 reads YSYEKL.

The source material was peripheral blood. The rearranged segments are TRBV4-1 and TRBJ2-1; TRBD1 is a possible D gene, resting on 6 matching bases. The source is a man aged 45 to 65 with COVID-19, enrolled during active disease. The DNA sequence follows: TGCGCCAGCAGGTCCAGGGGCCCCTACAATGAGCAGTTCTTC. Its amino acids are CASRSRGPYNEQFF.